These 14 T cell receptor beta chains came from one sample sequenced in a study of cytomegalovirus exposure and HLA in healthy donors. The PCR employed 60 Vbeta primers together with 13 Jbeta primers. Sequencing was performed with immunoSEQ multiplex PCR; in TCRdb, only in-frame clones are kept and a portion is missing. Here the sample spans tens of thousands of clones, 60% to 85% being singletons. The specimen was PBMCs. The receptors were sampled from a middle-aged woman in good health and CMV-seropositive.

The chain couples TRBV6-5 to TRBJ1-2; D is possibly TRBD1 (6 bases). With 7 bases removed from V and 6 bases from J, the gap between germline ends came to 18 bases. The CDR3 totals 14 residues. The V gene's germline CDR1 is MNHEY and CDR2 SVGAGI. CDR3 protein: CASKTTGSSDGYTF. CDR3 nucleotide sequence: TGTGCCAGCAAAACGACAGGCTCCTCGGATGGCTACACCTTC.

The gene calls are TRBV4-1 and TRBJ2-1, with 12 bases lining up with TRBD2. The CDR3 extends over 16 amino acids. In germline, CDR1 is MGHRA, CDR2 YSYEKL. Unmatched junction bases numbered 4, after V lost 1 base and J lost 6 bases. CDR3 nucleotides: TGCGCCAGCAGCCAAGGCCGACTAGCGGGGGTCAATGAGCAGTTCTTC. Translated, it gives CASSQGRLAGVNEQFF.

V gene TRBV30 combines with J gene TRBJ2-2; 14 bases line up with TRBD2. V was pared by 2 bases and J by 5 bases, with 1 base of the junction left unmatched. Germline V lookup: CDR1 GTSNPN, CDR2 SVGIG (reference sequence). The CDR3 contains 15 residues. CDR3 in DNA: TGTGCCTGGAGTAGGACTAGCGGGGGGACCGGGGAGCTGTTTTTT. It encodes CAWSRTSGGTGELFF.

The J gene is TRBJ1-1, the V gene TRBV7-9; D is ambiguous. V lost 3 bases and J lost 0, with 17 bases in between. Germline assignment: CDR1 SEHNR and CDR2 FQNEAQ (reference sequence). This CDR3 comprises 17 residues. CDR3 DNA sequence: TGTGCCAGCAGCTTCCCCGTGGGCAGTGTCATGAACACTGAAGCTTTCTTT. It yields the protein CASSFPVGSVMNTEAFF.

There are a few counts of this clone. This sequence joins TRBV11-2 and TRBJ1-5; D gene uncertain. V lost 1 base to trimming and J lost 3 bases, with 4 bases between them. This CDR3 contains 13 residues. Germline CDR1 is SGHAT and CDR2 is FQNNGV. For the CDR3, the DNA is TGTGCCAGCAGCTTAGGTTACAATCAGCCCCAGCATTTT. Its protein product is CASSLGYNQPQHF.

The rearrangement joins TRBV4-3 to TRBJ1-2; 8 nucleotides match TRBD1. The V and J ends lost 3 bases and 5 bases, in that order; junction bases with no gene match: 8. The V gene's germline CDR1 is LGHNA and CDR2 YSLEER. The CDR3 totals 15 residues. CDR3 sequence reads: CASSHVAGTGYGYTF. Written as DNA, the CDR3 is TGCGCCAGCAGCCACGTCGCCGGGACAGGTTATGGCTACACCTTC.

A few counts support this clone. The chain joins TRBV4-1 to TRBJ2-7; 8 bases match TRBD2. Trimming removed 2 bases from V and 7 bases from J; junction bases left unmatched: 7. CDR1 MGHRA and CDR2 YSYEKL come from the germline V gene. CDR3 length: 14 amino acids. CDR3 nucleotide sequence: TGCGCCAGCAGCCAACCAACCCGGGGGGGAGAGCAGTACTTC. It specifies CASSQPTRGGEQYF.

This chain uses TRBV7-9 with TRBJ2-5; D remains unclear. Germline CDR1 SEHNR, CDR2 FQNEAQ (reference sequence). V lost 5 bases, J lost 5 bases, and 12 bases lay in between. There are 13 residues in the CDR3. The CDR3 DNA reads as TGTGCCAGCAGCCCGGTCTCGAGGGAGACCCAGTACTTC. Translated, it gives CASSPVSRETQYF.

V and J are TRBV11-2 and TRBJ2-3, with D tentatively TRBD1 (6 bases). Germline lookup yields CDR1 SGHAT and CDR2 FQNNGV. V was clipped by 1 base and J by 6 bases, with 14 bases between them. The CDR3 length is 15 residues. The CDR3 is CASSLGPTGTDTQYF. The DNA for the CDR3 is TGTGCCAGCAGCTTAGGCCCTACAGGGACCGATACGCAGTATTTT.

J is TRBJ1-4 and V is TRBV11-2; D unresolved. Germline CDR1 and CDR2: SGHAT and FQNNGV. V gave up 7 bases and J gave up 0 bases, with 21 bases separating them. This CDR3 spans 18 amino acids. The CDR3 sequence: CASTPWLHDGATNEKLFF. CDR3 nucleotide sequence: TGTGCCAGCACCCCATGGCTCCATGATGGAGCAACTAATGAAAAACTGTTTTTT.

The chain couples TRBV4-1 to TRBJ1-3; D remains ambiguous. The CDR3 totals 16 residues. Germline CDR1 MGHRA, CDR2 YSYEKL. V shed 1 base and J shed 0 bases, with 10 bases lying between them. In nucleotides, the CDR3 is TGCGCCAGCAGCCAAGTCGGCAGACTCTCTGGAAACACCATATATTTT. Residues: CASSQVGRLSGNTIYF.

The CDR3 region has the DNA TGCGCCAGCAGGTCCACTAACTATGGCTACACCTTC. Translation: CASRSTNYGYTF. The chain carries TRBV5-1 and TRBJ1-2; no firm D call. The CDR3 consists of 12 residues. Per the germline V gene, CDR1 is SGHRS and CDR2 is YFSETQ. Trimming shortened V by 5 bases and J by 0 bases, and 5 bases separated the two germline ends.

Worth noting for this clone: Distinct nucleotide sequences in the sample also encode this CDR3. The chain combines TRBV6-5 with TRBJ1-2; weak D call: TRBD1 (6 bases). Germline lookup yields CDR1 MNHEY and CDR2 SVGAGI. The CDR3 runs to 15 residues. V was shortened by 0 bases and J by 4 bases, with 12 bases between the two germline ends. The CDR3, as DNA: TGTGCCAGCAGTTACTCGGCGGGGGCACGCTATGGCTACACCTTC. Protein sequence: CASSYSAGARYGYTF.

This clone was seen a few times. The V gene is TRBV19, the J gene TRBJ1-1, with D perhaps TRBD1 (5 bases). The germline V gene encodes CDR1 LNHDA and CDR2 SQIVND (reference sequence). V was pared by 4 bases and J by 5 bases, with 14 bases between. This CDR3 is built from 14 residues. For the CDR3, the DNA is TGTGCCAGTAGTACGGGGGGTTGGGTAACTGAAGCTTTCTTT. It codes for CASSTGGWVTEAFF.